The 30 T cell receptor beta chains below come from one sample, sequenced in a study of blood T cell repertoires in COVID-19. The protocol was immunoSEQ multiplex PCR, while the TCRdb copy is restricted to in-frame clones and leaves out a portion. Of 180,000 or so clones in the sample, about 91% were seen once. The specimen sequenced was PBMCs or T cells enriched from blood (not recorded which). These receptors were taken from a woman aged 18-29 years who had recovered from COVID-19.

The CDR3: CASSLGQGATDTQYF. The CDR3 nucleotides are TGTGCCAGCAGCCTCGGACAGGGGGCGACAGATACGCAGTATTTT. This chain uses TRBV28 with TRBJ2-3, with 11 bases matching TRBD1. CDR1 and CDR2 (germline): MDHEN, SYDVKM. J gave up 3 bases and V 6 bases, and 5 bases lay outside the gene matches. The CDR3 is 15 amino acids. The full variable domain, in which reference TRBV28 and TRBJ2-3 provide the parts outside the CDR3, is DVKVTQSSRYLVKRTGEKVFLECVQDMDHENMFWYRQDPGLGLRLIYFSYDVKMKEKGDIPEGYSVSREKKERFSLILESASTNQTSMYLCASSLGQGATDTQYFGPGTRLTVL.

The V call is TRBV2, the J call TRBJ1-5, with 11 bases aligning to TRBD1. The germline V gene encodes CDR1 SNHLY and CDR2 FYNNEI. The J segment lost 0 bases and the V segment lost 2 bases, leaving 6 bases of the junction unmatched. The CDR3 has 18 residues. As DNA, the CDR3 is TGTGCCAGCAGTGAAATGGGACAGGGGGACTATAGCAATCAGCCCCAGCATTTT. Protein: CASSEMGQGDYSNQPQHF.

This rearrangement joins TRBV7-9 to TRBJ2-7; possibly TRBD1 for D (6 bases). V was pared by 1 base and J by 2 bases, with 12 bases between. Germline V lookup: CDR1 SEHNR, CDR2 FQNEAQ (reference sequence). The CDR3 consists of 15 residues. As DNA, the CDR3 is TGTGCCAGCAGCTTAGTAGGCAGGGGTGCCTACGAGCAGTACTTC. It encodes CASSLVGRGAYEQYF.

J is TRBJ2-3 and V is TRBV6-6; 9 positions agree with TRBD2. The CDR3 is made up of 15 amino acids. In germline, CDR1 is MNHNY, CDR2 SVGAGI (reference sequence). V dropped 7 bases and J dropped 4; count of bases not matched to a gene: 9. CDR3 in amino acids: CASTQAGGRADTQYF. The CDR3 nucleotides read TGTGCCAGCACCCAAGCGGGCGGGAGGGCAGATACGCAGTATTTT.

The V gene is TRBV4-2, the J gene TRBJ1-2; no clear D gene. In germline, CDR1 is LGHNA, CDR2 YNFKEQ. This CDR3 region has 16 residues. Trimming shortened V by 1 base and J by 0 bases, and 12 bases separated the two germline ends. CDR3 nucleotides: TGTGCCAGCAGCCAAGTGGACGGGAAAGCTAACTATGGCTACACCTTC. Translating gives CASSQVDGKANYGYTF.

V gene TRBV11-2 combines with J gene TRBJ2-7; weak D call: TRBD2 (5 bases). The CDR3 runs 14 residues. The germline V and J ends were trimmed by 5 bases and 7 bases, with 18 bases remaining between them. Per the germline V gene, CDR1 is SGHAT and CDR2 is FQNNGV. The CDR3: CASSPLRGIGEQYF. CDR3 nucleotide sequence: TGTGCCAGCAGCCCCCTCCGGGGAATTGGTGAGCAGTACTTC. Full variable domain (missing parts from reference TRBV11-2 and TRBJ2-7): EAGVAQSPRYKIIEKRQSVAFWCNPISGHATLYWYQQILGQGPKLLIQFQNNGVVDDSQLPKDRFSAERLKGVDSTLKIQPAKLEDSAVYLCASSPLRGIGEQYFGPGTRLTVT.

The chain carries TRBV28 and TRBJ2-1; 7 nucleotides agree with TRBD2. This CDR3 has 14 amino acids. Germline V lookup: CDR1 MDHEN, CDR2 SYDVKM. Trimming at V came to 6 bases and at J to 0 bases, leaving 2 bases not matched to a gene. In nucleotides, the CDR3 is TGTGCCAGCAGACTAGCGAGCTCCTACAATGAGCAGTTCTTC. Amino acids: CASRLASSYNEQFF.

This chain uses TRBV7-8 with TRBJ2-2; TRBD2 matches at 11 bases. After removal of 4 bases from V and 5 bases from J, the junction contained 0 bases not matched to a gene. The CDR3 covers 14 residues. Germline values: CDR1 SGHVS, CDR2 FQNEAQ. CDR3 residues: CASSWTSGTGELFF. Here the CDR3 DNA reads TGTGCCAGCAGCTGGACTAGCGGGACCGGGGAGCTGTTTTTT.

The V and J genes are TRBV14 and TRBJ1-1; 7 nucleotides agree with TRBD1. Germline-derived CDR1 and CDR2 are SGHDN and FVKESK. J lost 1 base, V lost 3 bases, and 2 bases had no gene match. This CDR3 region has 14 residues. CDR3 residues: CASSQTGRNTEAFF. The CDR3 DNA follows: TGTGCCAGCAGCCAGACAGGGAGGAACACTGAAGCTTTCTTT.

This clone showed up just a few times. This chain connects TRBV11-3 to TRBJ2-1, with 8 bases aligning to TRBD2. The germline V gene encodes CDR1 SGHNT and CDR2 YENEEA. This CDR3 contains 17 residues. V gave up 2 bases and J gave up 0 bases; unmatched junction bases: 6. This CDR3 is CASSLRDGGASYNEQFF. The CDR3 DNA follows: TGTGCCAGCAGCTTAAGGGACGGGGGGGCCTCCTACAATGAGCAGTTCTTC.

The chain employs TRBV10-2 and TRBJ2-7, with TRBD2 identical over 8 bases. The CDR3 runs to 14 residues. Germline values: CDR1 WSHSY, CDR2 SAAADI. J gave up 2 bases and V 6 bases, and 6 bases lay outside the gene matches. The chain's CDR3 is CASRAGLATYEQYF. CDR3 nucleotide sequence: TGCGCCAGCAGGGCAGGACTAGCAACCTACGAGCAGTACTTC.

V gene TRBV7-8 combines with J gene TRBJ2-3; D perhaps matches TRBD2 (6 bases). The CDR3 runs 16 residues. Germline CDR1 reads SGHVS; CDR2 reads FQNEAQ. The V and J ends lost 4 bases and 6 bases respectively, with 20 bases between them. This CDR3 is CASSSYRNLGRDTQYF. The CDR3 DNA follows: TGTGCCAGCAGCTCCTACAGGAACCTGGGGAGGGATACGCAGTATTTT.

V and J are TRBV6-1 and TRBJ2-3; 9 nucleotides align to TRBD2. Germline V gives CDR1 MNHNS, CDR2 SASEGT. The CDR3 loop spans 18 amino acids. With 2 bases clipped from V and 3 bases from J, the junction kept 12 bases outside the gene matches. The CDR3, as DNA: TGTGCCAGCAGTGAATGGGGGTCTAGCGGGATGAGGACAGATACGCAGTATTTT. Encoded protein: CASSEWGSSGMRTDTQYF.

V usage is TRBV28 and J usage is TRBJ1-4; weak D call: TRBD1 (6 bases). Germline CDR1 and CDR2: MDHEN and SYDVKM. CDR3 length: 15 residues. Deletions cut 2 bases from V and 8 bases from J, with 15 bases between. The CDR3, as DNA: TGTGCCAGCAGTTTAGGTCATGGGGGCGTAGAAAAACTGTTTTTT. This translates into CASSLGHGGVEKLFF.

This clone was picked up one time. The chain recombines TRBV12-3 or TRBV12-4 with TRBJ2-7; no reliable D call. The CDR3 covers 13 residues. The V gene lost 3 bases and the J gene lost 2 bases, with 8 bases spanning the gap. CDR3 in amino acids: CASSLSAAYEQYF. CDR3 coding DNA: TGTGCCAGCAGTTTGAGCGCCGCCTACGAGCAGTACTTC.

The chain links TRBV3-1 (or the pseudogene TRBV3-2) to TRBJ1-6, with D maybe TRBD1 (6 bases). This CDR3 region has 13 residues. Germline V gene data show CDR1 as LGHDT and CDR2 as YNNKEL (reference sequence). Trimming took off 5 bases at V and 9 bases at J, with 11 bases between the two ends. CDR3 sequence (DNA): TGTGCCAGCAGCGCACGACAGGTTTCACCCCTCCACTTT. It specifies CASSARQVSPLHF.

This chain joins TRBV6-4 and TRBJ2-2; D remains ambiguous. The CDR3 consists of 13 residues. Per germline, CDR1 MRHNA and CDR2 SNTAGT. V lost 3 bases, J lost 6 bases, and 8 bases lay in between. The CDR3 nucleotides read TGTGCCAGCAGTGAGCTCCAGGCCGGGGAGCTGTTTTTT. This gives the protein CASSELQAGELFF.

This chain joins TRBV20-1 and TRBJ1-1; D might be TRBD1 (5 bases). Trimming took 8 bases from V and 5 from J, leaving 9 bases between them. This CDR3 region has 10 residues. Germline V gene lookup returns CDR1 DFQATT and CDR2 SNEGSKA (reference sequence). CDR3 in amino acids: CSSQGTEAFF. CDR3 sequence (DNA): TGCAGTTCGCAGGGAACTGAAGCTTTCTTT.

This clone was seen ten or more times. The rearrangement uses TRBV19 and TRBJ2-7; TRBD1 might be the D (6 bases). Germline CDR1 is LNHDA and CDR2 is SQIVND (reference sequence). The CDR3 covers 15 residues. Trimming shortened V by 5 bases and J by 4 bases, and 18 bases separated the two germline ends. CDR3 in DNA: TGTGCCAGTAGTCCCCAATCCGGGACATTTTACGAGCAGTACTTC. Protein sequence: CASSPQSGTFYEQYF.

This clone was counted a few times. V is TRBV18 and J is TRBJ1-2; D remains unclear. Trimming took off 2 bases at V and 4 bases at J, with 14 bases between the two ends. CDR3 length: 15 residues. CDR1 is KGHSH and CDR2 is LQKENI in the germline V gene. DNA for the CDR3: TGTGCCAGCTCACCAGGAGCCGGCGATGGCTATGGCTACACCTTC. The encoded protein is CASSPGAGDGYGYTF.

This chain connects TRBV19 to TRBJ2-1; D might be TRBD2 (6 bases). CDR1 and CDR2 from the germline V gene are LNHDA and SQIVND (reference sequence). The CDR3 runs to 15 residues. V was cut by 10 bases and J by 0 bases, with 16 bases left in between. The CDR3 nucleotides read TGTGCCACGGGGGATCTAGGTATCTCCTACAATGAGCAGTTCTTC. Protein: CATGDLGISYNEQFF. The full variable domain, with the rest looked up from reference TRBV19 and TRBJ2-1, is DGGITQSPKYLFRKEGQNVTLSCEQNLNHDAMYWYRQDPGQGLRLIYYSQIVNDFQKGDIAEGYSVSREKKESFPLTVTSAQKNPTAFYLCATGDLGISYNEQFFGPGTRLTVL.

This chain connects TRBV7-9 to TRBJ1-2; 11 bases are a match to TRBD1. The CDR3 contains 15 residues. CDR1 is SEHNR and CDR2 is FQNEAQ in the germline V gene (reference sequence). V was pared by 2 bases and J by 5 bases, with 4 bases of the junction left unmatched. For the CDR3, the DNA is TGTGCCAGCAGCTTATCCGGACAGGGGGCATATGGCTACACCTTC. Translating it yields CASSLSGQGAYGYTF.

This chain links TRBV28 with TRBJ2-1; 7 nucleotides align to TRBD2. The CDR3 loop spans 20 amino acids. The V segment lost 1 base and the J segment 4 bases; nucleotides outside the gene matches: 19. The V gene's germline CDR1 is MDHEN and CDR2 SYDVKM. DNA of the CDR3: TGTGCCAGCAGTTTATTTCGGGTAGCGGGCCCGAAACCTCAATACAATGAGCAGTTCTTC. It encodes CASSLFRVAGPKPQYNEQFF.

The table lists this clone with a few counts. The chain recombines TRBV10-3 with TRBJ1-3; tentatively, D is TRBD1 (6 bases). Per germline, CDR1 ENHRY and CDR2 SYGVKD. This CDR3 comprises 14 residues. The V end was cut by 2 bases, the J end by 4 bases, with 9 bases between. The CDR3 DNA reads as TGTGCCATCAGTGAGACAGGGTCAGGAAACACCATATATTTT. Protein product: CAISETGSGNTIYF.

Only one count was recorded for this clone. V gene TRBV5-1 combines with J gene TRBJ2-7, with TRBD1 matching over 9 bases. Germline V CDR1 and CDR2: SGHRS, YFSETQ. CDR3 length: 15 residues. Trimming cost V 5 bases and J 4 bases; bases outside gene matches: 10. CDR3 sequence reads: CASRREDRGGYEQYF. The CDR3, as DNA: TGCGCCAGCAGACGGGAGGACAGGGGAGGATACGAGCAGTACTTC.

The chain carries TRBV3-1 (or the pseudogene TRBV3-2) and TRBJ2-7; 7 bases are a match to TRBD2. This CDR3 is 18 amino acids long. Germline trimming cut 0 bases from V and 3 bases from J; bases unmatched to any gene: 14. CDR1 is LGHDT, CDR2 YNNKEL, per germline (reference sequence). As DNA, the CDR3 is TGTGCCAGCAGCCAAGACGGCCGCCTAACTAGCGAACTCTACGAGCAGTACTTC. Amino acid sequence: CASSQDGRLTSELYEQYF.

The chain recombines TRBV7-6 with TRBJ2-2; 7 nucleotides match TRBD2. This CDR3 contains 16 residues. J was trimmed by 4 bases and V by 2 bases; bases with no gene match: 7. Per the germline V gene, CDR1 is SGHVS and CDR2 is FNYEAQ. CDR3 in DNA: TGTGCCAGCAGCTTAAAGTCGGGGGAGGGCACCGGGGAGCTGTTTTTT. Translation gives CASSLKSGEGTGELFF.

This clone was recorded a few times. V gene TRBV7-6 combines with J gene TRBJ2-7; 10 positions agree with TRBD2. This CDR3 spans 15 amino acids. Per the germline V gene, CDR1 is SGHVS and CDR2 is FNYEAQ. Unmatched junction bases numbered 7, after V lost 3 bases and J lost 5 bases. The CDR3 loop reads CASSLPAGGRNEQYF. The CDR3 region has the DNA TGTGCCAGCAGCTTGCCAGCGGGAGGGCGGAACGAGCAGTACTTC. Together with reference TRBV7-6 and TRBJ2-7, the CDR3 gives the full variable domain: GAGVSQSPRYKVTKRGQDVALRCDPISGHVSLYWYRQALGQGPEFLTYFNYEAQQDKSGLPNDRFSAERPEGSISTLTIQRTEQRDSAMYRCASSLPAGGRNEQYFGPGTRLTVT.

The chain has TRBV20-1 and TRBJ1-2; TRBD1 is a possible D gene (5 bases). Germline V lookup: CDR1 DFQATT, CDR2 SNEGSKA (reference sequence). The CDR3 loop spans 14 amino acids. V lost 3 bases to trimming and J lost 6 bases, with 17 bases between them. The CDR3 nucleotides are TGCAGTGCTAGTGGGGCAGGGCTTAAGAATGGCTACACCTTC. Its translation: CSASGAGLKNGYTF.

This chain joins TRBV19 and TRBJ2-6, with TRBD1 identical over 9 bases. Trimming at V came to 4 bases and at J to 4 bases, leaving 14 bases not matched to a gene. CDR3 length: 19 residues. Germline-derived CDR1 and CDR2 are LNHDA and SQIVND (reference sequence). The CDR3 region has the DNA TGTGCCAGTAGTACCCGGACCGGGACAGGGTATACCGGGGCCAACGTCCTGACTTTC. It codes for CASSTRTGTGYTGANVLTF.